This T cell receptor (beta chain) was captured by sequencing in a study of control samples from healthy donors and cancer patients. Sequencing was performed with immunoSEQ multiplex PCR; in TCRdb, only in-frame clones are kept and a portion is missing. Of tens of thousands of clones in the sample, roughly 90% were seen once. This CDR3 region has 15 residues. V was pared by 2 bases and J by 4 bases, with 8 bases of the junction left unmatched. CDR1 is KGHSH, CDR2 LQKENI, per germline. The sample comprised PBMCs. V is TRBV18 and J is TRBJ2-7, with 7 bases lining up with TRBD1. The TCR comes from a woman in her fifties or sixties with head and neck cancer. The CDR3 DNA is TGTGCCAGCTCACCAGCCGGGACAGCGCGTTACGAGCAGTACTTC. Residues: CASSPAGTARYEQYF.